The rows below give T cell receptor beta chains drawn from one sample of a study of sequential checkpoint blockade in melanoma. Generated by immunoSEQ multiplex PCR, the TCRdb table keeps only in-frame clones and is missing some. The sample lists fewer than 15,000 clones, roughly three quarters occurring once. The sample in question was CD8+ T cells sorted from blood (inferred from file names), obtained from a patient given nivolumab and ipilimumab in sequence. The receptors were gathered from a human patient with melanoma. Some clones in this sample may be carry-over from other donors' samples. CDR3s include the opening cysteine and the closing phenylalanine or tryptophan. Fields, in order: D gene, J gene, clone size, V gene, CDR3 protein, CDR3 DNA. A D gene is named only where the DNA matches it firmly. For some rows the clone size is stated as once, few or many, or as a class when expanded; others skip it.

D gene: -
J gene: TRBJ2-3
clone size: -
V gene: TRBV19
CDR3 protein: CASSSLSALLTDTQYF
CDR3 DNA: TGTGCCAGTAGTTCGTTATCCGCTTTACTTACAGATACGCAGTATTTT

D gene: -
J gene: TRBJ2-2
clone size: -
V gene: TRBV7-9
CDR3 protein: CASSFTGELFF
CDR3 DNA: TGTGCCAGCAGCTTTACAGGGGAGCTGTTTTTT

D gene: -
J gene: TRBJ1-1
clone size: -
V gene: TRBV9
CDR3 protein: CASSPNRNTEAFF
CDR3 DNA: TGCGCCAGCAGCCCTAATAGGAACACTGAAGCTTTCTTT

D gene: -
J gene: TRBJ1-4
clone size: -
V gene: TRBV7-9
CDR3 protein: CASSFSGSINEKLFF
CDR3 DNA: TGTGCCAGCAGCTTTTCAGGAAGCATTAATGAAAAACTGTTTTTT

D gene: TRBD1
J gene: TRBJ1-3
clone size: -
V gene: TRBV7-9
CDR3 protein: CASSYSTGGISGNTIYF
CDR3 DNA: TGTGCCAGCAGTTACTCGACAGGGGGGATCTCTGGAAACACCATATATTTT

D gene: TRBD1
J gene: TRBJ1-5
clone size: few
V gene: TRBV4-2
CDR3 protein: CASSQDLRGRNQPQHF
CDR3 DNA: TGTGCCAGCAGCCAAGATTTGAGGGGGCGGAATCAGCCCCAGCATTTT

D gene: -
J gene: TRBJ1-4
clone size: -
V gene: TRBV28
CDR3 protein: CASSYFRGGATNEKLFF
CDR3 DNA: TGTGCCAGCAGTTATTTTAGGGGAGGTGCAACTAATGAAAAACTGTTTTTT

D gene: TRBD1
J gene: TRBJ2-7
clone size: -
V gene: TRBV7-8
CDR3 protein: CASSRDRNYEQYF
CDR3 DNA: TGTGCCAGCAGCCGGGACAGGAACTACGAGCAGTACTTC

D gene: TRBD1
J gene: TRBJ1-1
clone size: few
V gene: TRBV10-3
CDR3 protein: CATRTGTGTNTEAFF
CDR3 DNA: TGTGCCACACGGACCGGGACAGGGACGAACACTGAAGCTTTCTTT

D gene: TRBD1
J gene: TRBJ2-7
clone size: -
V gene: TRBV18
CDR3 protein: CASSPGDRGSNEQYF
CDR3 DNA: TGTGCCAGCTCACCAGGGGACAGGGGGTCCAACGAGCAGTACTTC

D gene: TRBD1
J gene: TRBJ1-2
clone size: -
V gene: TRBV7-3
CDR3 protein: CASSSSGTGGWNF
CDR3 DNA: TGTGCCAGCAGCTCTTCCGGGACAGGGGGCTGGAACTTC

D gene: -
J gene: TRBJ2-7
clone size: -
V gene: TRBV27
CDR3 protein: CASRPDLDRGGDEQYF
CDR3 DNA: TGTGCCAGCCGCCCCGACTTAGACAGGGGAGGGGACGAGCAGTACTTC

D gene: -
J gene: TRBJ2-5
clone size: once
V gene: TRBV6-6
CDR3 protein: CASSYGTGAAETQYF
CDR3 DNA: TGTGCCAGCAGTTACGGGACGGGAGCCGCAGAGACCCAGTACTTC

D gene: -
J gene: TRBJ1-2
clone size: few
V gene: TRBV14
CDR3 protein: CASSHRYINYGYTF
CDR3 DNA: TGTGCCAGCAGTCATCGATACATTAACTATGGCTACACCTTC

D gene: -
J gene: TRBJ2-6
clone size: -
V gene: TRBV19
CDR3 protein: CASSMGTGVSGANVLTF
CDR3 DNA: TGTGCCAGTAGTATGGGGACGGGGGTATCTGGGGCCAACGTCCTGACTTTC

D gene: -
J gene: TRBJ1-2
clone size: -
V gene: TRBV27
CDR3 protein: CASSQVSGASGYTF
CDR3 DNA: TGTGCCAGCAGCCAAGTCTCAGGGGCAAGTGGCTACACCTTC

D gene: TRBD1
J gene: TRBJ2-3
clone size: -
V gene: TRBV25-1
CDR3 protein: CASSGTGVTDTQYF
CDR3 DNA: TGTGCCAGCAGTGGGACAGGGGTCACAGATACGCAGTATTTT

D gene: TRBD1
J gene: TRBJ2-7
clone size: -
V gene: TRBV5-1
CDR3 protein: CASRNSPGQGAYEQYF
CDR3 DNA: TGCGCCAGCAGAAACTCCCCGGGACAGGGGGCCTACGAGCAGTACTTC

D gene: -
J gene: TRBJ1-1
clone size: few
V gene: TRBV21-1
CDR3 protein: CASTRERAFF
CDR3 DNA: TGTGCCAGCACCCGTGAGAGAGCTTTCTTT

D gene: TRBD2
J gene: TRBJ2-3
clone size: -
V gene: TRBV4-1
CDR3 protein: CASSQYLAGGPTDTQYF
CDR3 DNA: TGCGCCAGCAGCCAGTACCTAGCGGGCGGACCCACAGATACGCAGTATTTT

D gene: -
J gene: TRBJ1-6
clone size: once
V gene: TRBV30
CDR3 protein: CAWSFDGISYNSPLHF
CDR3 DNA: TGTGCCTGGAGTTTCGACGGGATCTCCTATAATTCACCCCTCCACTTT

D gene: TRBD1
J gene: TRBJ2-3
clone size: -
V gene: TRBV25-1
CDR3 protein: CASSGDRGWADTQYF
CDR3 DNA: TGTGCCAGCAGTGGAGACAGGGGTTGGGCAGATACGCAGTATTTT

D gene: TRBD1
J gene: TRBJ1-1
clone size: -
V gene: TRBV7-8
CDR3 protein: CASSFSRDRGYTEAFF
CDR3 DNA: TGTGCCAGCAGCTTTAGCCGGGACAGGGGATACACTGAAGCTTTCTTT

D gene: TRBD2
J gene: TRBJ2-1
clone size: -
V gene: TRBV4-3
CDR3 protein: CASSQDTSGGRHEQFF
CDR3 DNA: TGCGCCAGCAGCCAGGACACTAGCGGGGGAAGGCATGAGCAGTTCTTC

D gene: -
J gene: TRBJ2-2
clone size: -
V gene: TRBV19
CDR3 protein: CASSMFRHNTGELFF
CDR3 DNA: TGTGCCAGTAGTATGTTCAGACACAACACCGGGGAGCTGTTTTTT

D gene: TRBD2
J gene: TRBJ2-5
clone size: -
V gene: TRBV5-1
CDR3 protein: CASHQGLAGTQETQYF
CDR3 DNA: TGCGCCAGCCACCAGGGCCTAGCGGGGACCCAAGAGACCCAGTACTTC

D gene: TRBD1
J gene: TRBJ1-2
clone size: -
V gene: TRBV6-5
CDR3 protein: CASSYGTGGQTGYTF
CDR3 DNA: TGTGCCAGCAGTTACGGGACAGGGGGCCAGACTGGCTACACCTTC

D gene: -
J gene: TRBJ1-3
clone size: few
V gene: TRBV9
CDR3 protein: CASSPRVAGNTIYF
CDR3 DNA: TGTGCCAGCAGCCCCAGGGTGGCTGGAAACACCATATATTTT

D gene: TRBD1
J gene: TRBJ1-2
clone size: -
V gene: TRBV9
CDR3 protein: CASSVGRGPAYGYTF
CDR3 DNA: TGTGCCAGCAGCGTAGGAAGGGGGCCTGCCTATGGCTACACCTTC

D gene: -
J gene: TRBJ2-7
clone size: few
V gene: TRBV19
CDR3 protein: CASSPGTFSYEQYF
CDR3 DNA: TGTGCCAGTAGTCCGGGGACATTCTCCTACGAGCAGTACTTC

D gene: -
J gene: TRBJ2-7
clone size: -
V gene: TRBV19
CDR3 protein: CASPEAIYEQYF
CDR3 DNA: TGTGCCAGTCCCGAAGCTATCTACGAGCAGTACTTC

D gene: -
J gene: TRBJ1-1
clone size: -
V gene: TRBV5-1
CDR3 protein: CASSLVRWNTEAFF
CDR3 DNA: TGCGCCAGCAGCTTGGTTCGGTGGAACACTGAAGCTTTCTTT

D gene: TRBD1
J gene: TRBJ1-2
clone size: -
V gene: TRBV28
CDR3 protein: CASSLLRDRGNYGYTF
CDR3 DNA: TGTGCCAGCAGTTTACTCCGGGACAGGGGAAACTATGGCTACACCTTC

D gene: -
J gene: TRBJ1-2
clone size: -
V gene: TRBV4-3
CDR3 protein: CASSQGSGMNYGYTF
CDR3 DNA: TGCGCCAGCAGCCAAGGGTCGGGGATGAACTATGGCTACACCTTC

D gene: TRBD2
J gene: TRBJ2-3
clone size: once
V gene: TRBV4-1
CDR3 protein: CASSQVSSGEISTDTQYF
CDR3 DNA: TGCGCCAGCAGCCAAGTTTCTAGCGGGGAGATCAGCACAGATACGCAGTATTTT

D gene: TRBD1
J gene: TRBJ2-5
clone size: -
V gene: TRBV4-1
CDR3 protein: CASSPHAGGTPTETQYF
CDR3 DNA: TGCGCCAGCAGCCCCCACGCAGGGGGAACGCCCACAGAGACCCAGTACTTC

D gene: -
J gene: TRBJ1-2
clone size: -
V gene: TRBV29-1
CDR3 protein: CSAGVNYGYTF
CDR3 DNA: TGCAGCGCCGGGGTTAACTATGGCTACACCTTC

D gene: TRBD2
J gene: TRBJ2-3
clone size: -
V gene: TRBV5-1
CDR3 protein: CASSLELAGGPMADTQYF
CDR3 DNA: TGCGCCAGCAGCTTGGAACTAGCGGGGGGGCCTATGGCAGATACGCAGTATTTT

D gene: -
J gene: TRBJ2-3
clone size: -
V gene: TRBV10-2
CDR3 protein: CASSSQGSTDTQYF
CDR3 DNA: TGCGCCAGCAGTAGTCAGGGGAGCACAGATACGCAGTATTTT

D gene: TRBD1
J gene: TRBJ2-6
clone size: -
V gene: TRBV5-1
CDR3 protein: CASRYDGTGKTGANVLTF
CDR3 DNA: TGCGCCAGCAGATACGACGGGACAGGAAAAACTGGGGCCAACGTCCTGACTTTC

D gene: -
J gene: TRBJ1-2
clone size: once
V gene: TRBV29-1
CDR3 protein: CSVHGVQDYGYTF
CDR3 DNA: TGCAGCGTCCACGGGGTTCAGGACTATGGCTACACCTTC

D gene: TRBD1
J gene: TRBJ1-5
clone size: -
V gene: TRBV28
CDR3 protein: CASSPPTDRGDQPQHF
CDR3 DNA: TGTGCCAGCAGTCCCCCAACCGACAGGGGTGATCAGCCCCAGCATTTT

D gene: TRBD2
J gene: TRBJ2-3
clone size: -
V gene: TRBV9
CDR3 protein: CASSVEGTSGYTDTQYF
CDR3 DNA: TGTGCCAGCAGCGTTGAAGGGACTAGCGGGTACACAGATACGCAGTATTTT

D gene: -
J gene: TRBJ2-3
clone size: -
V gene: TRBV25-1
CDR3 protein: CASSEGLSTDTQYF
CDR3 DNA: TGTGCCAGCAGTGAGGGACTTAGCACAGATACGCAGTATTTT

D gene: -
J gene: TRBJ2-5
clone size: -
V gene: TRBV6-1
CDR3 protein: CASTTWGETQYF
CDR3 DNA: TGTGCCAGCACGACCTGGGGCGAGACCCAGTACTTC

D gene: TRBD1
J gene: TRBJ1-4
clone size: -
V gene: TRBV5-1
CDR3 protein: CASSPEGTGNEKLFF
CDR3 DNA: TGCGCCAGCAGCCCGGAAGGGACAGGGAATGAAAAACTGTTTTTT

D gene: -
J gene: TRBJ2-2
clone size: -
V gene: TRBV25-1
CDR3 protein: CASTTRHGELFF
CDR3 DNA: TGTGCCAGCACCACCAGGCACGGGGAGCTGTTTTTT

D gene: TRBD1
J gene: TRBJ1-2
clone size: -
V gene: TRBV4-2
CDR3 protein: CASSPPGTGGVADGYTF
CDR3 DNA: TGTGCCAGCAGCCCCCCCGGGACAGGGGGGGTCGCGGATGGCTACACCTTC

D gene: -
J gene: TRBJ2-7
clone size: -
V gene: TRBV9
CDR3 protein: CASAQGGLAYEQYF
CDR3 DNA: TGTGCCAGCGCACAGGGGGGGCTCGCCTACGAGCAGTACTTC

D gene: TRBD1
J gene: TRBJ1-4
clone size: -
V gene: TRBV9
CDR3 protein: CASSVGTATNEKLFF
CDR3 DNA: TGTGCCAGCAGCGTCGGGACAGCAACTAATGAAAAACTGTTTTTT